The 13 T cell receptor beta chains in this list originate from one sample, sequenced in a study of blood T cell repertoires in COVID-19. Measured with immunoSEQ multiplex PCR; TCRdb has only the in-frame clones, and not every one. The data contain about 170,000 clones, approximately 83% of them seen just once; the ten biggest clones take up under 13%. The specimen was peripheral blood. The receptors stem from a man between 65 and 80 years old with active or convalescent COVID-19.

The chain employs TRBV10-3 and TRBJ2-5, with D maybe TRBD2 (5 bases). The CDR3 loop spans 14 amino acids. The germline CDR1 and CDR2 sequences are ENHRY and SYGVKD. Trimming removed 10 bases from V and 3 bases from J, with 18 bases in between. The chain's CDR3 is CATTSPEEKETQYF. For the CDR3, the DNA is TGTGCCACAACCTCACCGGAGGAGAAAGAGACCCAGTACTTC.

The J gene is TRBJ1-1, the V gene TRBV6-2 or TRBV6-3, with no clear D. The ends were cut back, 2 bases at V and 5 bases at J, with 18 bases in the middle. CDR1 MNHEY and CDR2 SVGEGT come from the germline V gene. CDR3 length equals 16 residues. The CDR3 region has the DNA TGTGCCAGCAGTTACGTGGGTAGAGGGCTGCGGACTGAAGCTTTCTTT. Its translation: CASSYVGRGLRTEAFF.

This clone was detected a few times. The chain has TRBV7-9 and TRBJ2-1, with 9 bases identical to TRBD2. V lost 4 bases to trimming and J lost 10 bases; unmatched junction nucleotides: 11. CDR1 is SEHNR and CDR2 is FQNEAQ in the germline V gene (reference sequence). This CDR3 region has 15 residues. CDR3 sequence (DNA): TGTGCCAGCAGCTGGGCGAGCGGGGGGTATGGGGAGCAGTTCTTC. It yields the protein CASSWASGGYGEQFF.

The V gene is TRBV3-1 (or the pseudogene TRBV3-2), the J gene TRBJ1-2; no reliable D call. The ends were cut back, 4 bases at V and 6 bases at J, with 9 bases in the middle. CDR3 length: 12 amino acids. Germline V gene sequence: CDR1 LGHDT, CDR2 YNNKEL (reference sequence). The CDR3, as DNA: TGTGCCAGCAGCCTTCGATTAGATGGCTACACCTTC. It specifies CASSLRLDGYTF.

V gene TRBV11-2 combines with J gene TRBJ1-1; D is possibly TRBD1 (5 bases). The CDR3 runs to 14 residues. Germline V gives CDR1 SGHAT, CDR2 FQNNGV. V lost 3 bases and J lost 1, with 9 bases in between. The CDR3 sequence: CASSFLGQNTEAFF. The DNA for the CDR3 is TGTGCCAGCAGCTTCCTTGGACAGAACACTGAAGCTTTCTTT.

V is TRBV28 and J is TRBJ2-7, with 9 bases fitting TRBD1. The CDR3 runs 15 residues. Germline-derived CDR1 and CDR2 are MDHEN and SYDVKM. Trimming at V came to 2 bases and at J to 3 bases, leaving 5 bases not matched to a gene. The DNA for the CDR3 is TGTGCCAGCAGTTTAATGGGACAGGGACACTACGAGCAGTACTTC. Protein sequence: CASSLMGQGHYEQYF.

This rearrangement joins TRBV11-3 to TRBJ2-1; 7 bases align to TRBD1. The CDR3 is 15 residues long. CDR1 and CDR2 (germline): SGHNT, YENEEA. Trimming took 4 bases from V and 7 from J; bases not matched to a gene: 10. CDR3 sequence (DNA): TGTGCCAGCAGCTCGACAGGGTCCGGCGGGAATGAGCAGTTCTTC. This sequence encodes CASSSTGSGGNEQFF.

This chain connects TRBV11-2 to TRBJ2-2; a possible D gene is TRBD1 (5 bases). V lost 5 bases and J lost 5, with 12 bases in between. The CDR3 has 14 amino acids. Germline assignment: CDR1 SGHAT and CDR2 FQNNGV. CDR3 sequence reads: CASSQAGRTGELFF. The CDR3 DNA sequence: TGTGCCAGCAGCCAGGCAGGGCGGACCGGGGAGCTGTTTTTT.

This clone was counted a few times. The chain employs TRBV30 and TRBJ1-1; 10 bases align to TRBD1. This CDR3 spans 15 amino acids. Germline loops: CDR1 GTSNPN, CDR2 SVGIG (reference sequence). Trimming cost V 1 base and J 3 bases; bases outside gene matches: 5. CDR3 loop: CAWSAPGTGDTEAFF. The CDR3 coding sequence is TGTGCCTGGAGTGCCCCCGGGACAGGGGACACTGAAGCTTTCTTT.

This clone was seen just once. The chain has TRBV7-2 and TRBJ2-7; D is possibly TRBD1 (6 bases). The germline CDR1 and CDR2 sequences are SGHTA and FQGNSA. Trimming removed 5 bases from V and 3 bases from J, with 11 bases in between. This CDR3 region has 13 residues. The CDR3 sequence: CASSLDRFYEQYF. The DNA for the CDR3 is TGTGCCAGCAGCCTGGACAGATTCTACGAGCAGTACTTC.

J is TRBJ1-6 and V is TRBV7-9; D gene uncertain. CDR1 and CDR2 (germline): SEHNR, FQNEAQ (reference sequence). There are 17 residues in the CDR3. V was cut by 0 bases and J by 2 bases, with 11 bases left in between. The chain's CDR3 is CASSLAEVNPYNSPLHF. The DNA of the CDR3 is TGTGCCAGCAGCTTAGCGGAGGTGAATCCCTATAATTCACCCCTCCACTTT.

The chain combines TRBV19 with TRBJ2-3, with 14 bases matching TRBD2. V lost 4 bases, J lost 1 base, and 4 bases stayed unmatched. This CDR3 spans 17 amino acids. Germline V gives CDR1 LNHDA, CDR2 SQIVND (reference sequence). CDR3 nucleotides: TGTGCCAGTAGTACCCGACTAGCGGGAGGGCGCACAGATACGCAGTATTTT. Protein product: CASSTRLAGGRTDTQYF.

The rearrangement links TRBV5-8 to TRBJ2-1; 7 nucleotides match TRBD2. The germline CDR1 and CDR2 sequences are SGHTS and YDEGEE. The V and J ends lost 4 bases and 3 bases, in that order; junction bases with no gene match: 4. There are 14 residues in the CDR3. CDR3 amino acids: CASSQAGYYNEQFF. CDR3 DNA sequence: TGTGCCAGCAGCCAAGCGGGGTACTACAATGAGCAGTTCTTC.